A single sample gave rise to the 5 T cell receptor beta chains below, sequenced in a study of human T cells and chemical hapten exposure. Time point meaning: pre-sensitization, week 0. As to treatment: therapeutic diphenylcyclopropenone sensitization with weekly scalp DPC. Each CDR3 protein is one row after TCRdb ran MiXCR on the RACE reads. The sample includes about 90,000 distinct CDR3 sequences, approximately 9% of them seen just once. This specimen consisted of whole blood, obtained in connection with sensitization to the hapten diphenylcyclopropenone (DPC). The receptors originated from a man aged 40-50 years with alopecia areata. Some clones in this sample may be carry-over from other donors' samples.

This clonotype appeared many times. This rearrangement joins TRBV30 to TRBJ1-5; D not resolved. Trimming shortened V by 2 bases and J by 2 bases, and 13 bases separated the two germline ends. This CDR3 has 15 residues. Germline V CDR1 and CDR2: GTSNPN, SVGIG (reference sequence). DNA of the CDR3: TGTGCCTGGAGTCTAGATTCCTGGGGCAATCAGCCCCAGCATTTT. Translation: CAWSLDSWGNQPQHF.

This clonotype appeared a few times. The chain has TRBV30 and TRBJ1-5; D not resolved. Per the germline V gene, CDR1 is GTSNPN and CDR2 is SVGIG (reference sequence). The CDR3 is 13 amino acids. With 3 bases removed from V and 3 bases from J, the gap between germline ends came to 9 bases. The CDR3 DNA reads TGTGCCTGGAGGGGCAGAATCAATCAGCCCCAGCATTTT. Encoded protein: CAWRGRINQPQHF.

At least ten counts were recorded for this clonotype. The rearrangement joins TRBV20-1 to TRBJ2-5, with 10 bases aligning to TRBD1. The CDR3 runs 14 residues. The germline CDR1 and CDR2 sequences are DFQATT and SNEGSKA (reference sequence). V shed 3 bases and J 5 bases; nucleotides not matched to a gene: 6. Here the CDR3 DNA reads TGCAGTGCTAGGCCGGGACAGGGGTTGGAGACCCAGTACTTC. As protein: CSARPGQGLETQYF.

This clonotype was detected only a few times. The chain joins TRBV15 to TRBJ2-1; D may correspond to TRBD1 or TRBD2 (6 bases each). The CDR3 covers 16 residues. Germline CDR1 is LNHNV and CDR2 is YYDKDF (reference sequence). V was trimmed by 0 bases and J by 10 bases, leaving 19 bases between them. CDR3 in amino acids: CATSRDGGQGKREQFF. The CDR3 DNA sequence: TGTGCCACCAGCAGAGATGGGGGGCAGGGTAAACGGGAGCAGTTCTTC.

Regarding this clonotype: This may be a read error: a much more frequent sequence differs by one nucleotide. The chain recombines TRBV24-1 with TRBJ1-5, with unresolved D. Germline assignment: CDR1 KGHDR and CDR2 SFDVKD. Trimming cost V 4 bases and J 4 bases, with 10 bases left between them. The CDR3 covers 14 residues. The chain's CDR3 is CATSDPGTNQPQHF. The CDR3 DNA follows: TGTGCCACCAGTGACCCCGGAACGAATCAGCCCCAGCATTTT.